The sequence of this T cell receptor (beta chain) was determined in a study of blood T cells in healthy people across ages. Findings of the study overall: From one million sequenced T cells, diversity estimates were lower bounds. Versus aged donors, long-lived donors had higher diversity and more naive CD4+ cells.

The V segment lost 5 bases and the J segment 5 bases; nucleotides outside the gene matches: 13. The CDR3 loop spans 16 amino acids. Germline V gene sequence: CDR1 DFQATT, CDR2 SNEGSKA (reference sequence). On this clonotype: Antigen specificity is unknown.

The total RNA that was extracted per sample amounted to at least 5 micrograms. A J-beta primer mix and a sample-barcoded 5' primer were used in a second PCR of about 7 to 12 cycles. Per sample, CDR3-containing paired-end reads numbered at least 2.5 million. TCRdb ran MiXCR on the 5' RACE reads and lists one entry per CDR3 protein. Among about 320,000 distinct CDR3 sequences listed, roughly 26% were seen once. Sequenced material: blood. This clonotype originated in a woman in her seventies in good health. This chain links TRBV20-1 with TRBJ2-3; 10 nucleotides agree with TRBD2. Here the CDR3 reads CSAAESSGGRGDTQYF. The CDR3 DNA is TGCAGTGCTGCGGAAAGTAGCGGGGGGCGGGGAGATACGCAGTATTTT.